This T cell receptor beta chain stems from a study of blood T cell repertoires in COVID-19 (dated by TCRdb to the early 2020s). Background for the entire study: Samples covering the acute and convalescent phases of COVID-19 were provided by collaborators in the United States, Italy and Spain. The prospective study material was composed of cDNA or gDNA derived from T cells, B-cell-depleted T cells, or PBMCs. Subjects who had been exposed to COVID-19, were actively infected with it, or had recovered from it provided the deeply sampled blood TCRbeta repertoires that made up the dataset. A freely available public database, intended as a resource for researchers studying the immune response to SARS-CoV-2, is where the repertoires were released. Samples came from the ongoing ImmuneRACE study (first 160 participants) plus 1,254 subjects from 6 global collaborators. The sample metadata nearly always contained a de-identified subject ID, COVID-19 status, age in years and sex. HLA class I and class II types, where available, came from metadata supplied by the sample provider rather than from assay-based typing.

Note on this clone: The specificity of this receptor is unknown. It has no much larger one-base neighbor in the sample; base qualities were not kept.

According to the germline V gene, CDR1 reads SGHRS and CDR2 reads YFSETQ. For this chain, trimming is 5 bases at the V end and 13 bases at the J end, and the number of junction bases without a gene match is 19. The CDR3 runs 16 amino acids, cysteine and phenylalanine included. CDR3 DNA is the only sequence kept; it has 48 bases, read in frame from the first base. At one collaborating source in Seattle, patients were enrolled during active infection and were followed longitudinally through the course of disease. Each collaborating institution followed its own protocols to collect whole blood in K2EDTA tubes. For TCRbeta analysis, collaborators shipped samples as frozen whole blood, isolated PBMCs, or DNA extracted from either of those sample types. Findings and caveats that apply to the study as a whole: Clinical and demographic metadata were provided uncurated, with the amount varying by source and participant.

TCRbeta CDR3 regions were amplified from genomic DNA using the immunoSEQ Assay, a bias-controlled multiplex PCR. Under the source paper's analysis protocol: The number of nucleated cells in each sample was estimated from the amplification of reference gene primers within the assay. To quantify the absolute abundance of each unique TCRbeta CDR3 rearrangement, sequence reads were collapsed and filtered. Productive Simpson clonality was computed per sample as the square root of Simpson's diversity index over productive rearrangements. This is the immuneACCESS table as TCRdb keeps it, with only in-frame sequences that have V and J called. A part of the clones is gone; compared with another copy, unresolved V genes explain less than half, and the rest is unexplained. The DNA gave D and trimming, while V, J and clone size come from that table. For this sample there are about 120,000 clones; roughly four fifths appear just once. Together, the top ten hold 17% of the sample.

Sequencing was carried out using peripheral blood. This sequence was found in a man under 40 with COVID-19, enrolled during active disease. Recombination connected TRBV5-1 to TRBJ1-5; TRBD1 aligns with 9 central bases. The CDR3 region: CASSPGTGNLAINQHF. Read as DNA, the sequence is TGCGCCAGCAGTCCCGGGACAGGGAACCTAGCAATCAATCAGCATTTT.